One sample yielded the 32 T cell receptor beta chains listed below, sequenced in a study of T cell responses to AZD1222 COVID-19 vaccine. Sequencing was performed with immunoSEQ multiplex PCR; in TCRdb, only in-frame clones are kept and a portion is missing. The sample yields roughly 100,000 clones, approximately 88% seen once. Sequenced here: peripheral blood, sampled on day 0 of AZD1222 vaccination. The receptors derive from an adult in good health.

This clone was observed a few times. This chain's CDR3 is CATSRAQYTGELFF. CDR3 DNA: TGTGCCACCAGCAGAGCCCAATACACCGGGGAGCTGTTTTTT. V is TRBV15 and J is TRBJ2-2; D is undetermined. This CDR3 is built from 14 residues. V gave up 1 base and J gave up 3 bases, with 6 bases separating them. Germline lookup yields CDR1 LNHNV and CDR2 YYDKDF (reference sequence).

In the case of this clone: A junction boundary mismatches the germline segment, possibly from a read error. The V and J genes are TRBV25-1 and TRBJ2-7; D may be TRBD2 (7 bases). This CDR3 spans 16 amino acids. Germline CDR1 and CDR2: MGHDK and SYGVNS. CDR3 region: CASTEPRRGGTYEQYF. Written as DNA, the CDR3 is TGTGCCAGCACTGAACCCCGCAGGGGAGGGACCTACGAGCAGTACTTC.

V gene TRBV3-1 (or the pseudogene TRBV3-2) combines with J gene TRBJ2-1; 11 bases match TRBD2. This CDR3 is built from 17 residues. In germline, CDR1 is LGHDT, CDR2 YNNKEL (reference sequence). J lost 3 bases, V lost 5 bases, and 9 bases had no gene match. CDR3 DNA sequence: TGTGCCAGCAGCAAAACTAGCGGGAGTTTAATCTACAATGAGCAGTTCTTC. Its translation is CASSKTSGSLIYNEQFF.

This chain connects TRBV12-3 or TRBV12-4 to TRBJ2-1; D ambiguous. V was shortened by 7 bases and J by 8 bases, with 9 bases between the two germline ends. There are 11 residues in the CDR3. DNA for the CDR3: TGTGCCAGCACGGTGCTCGATGAGCAGTTCTTC. Translated: CASTVLDEQFF.

The chain is built from TRBV9 and TRBJ1-4, with unresolved D. This CDR3 has 12 amino acids. V lost 4 bases and J 15 bases, leaving 16 bases between the germline ends. Germline V CDR1 and CDR2: SGDLS, YYNGEE. DNA for the CDR3: TGTGCCAGCAGCAAGGACGGATTTACGTTGTTTTTT. Translated, it gives CASSKDGFTLFF. Full variable domain (outside the CDR3, taken from reference TRBV9 and TRBJ1-4): DSGVTQTPKHLITATGQRVTLRCSPRSGDLSVYWYQQSLDQGLQFLIQYYNGEERAKGNILERFSAQQFPDLHSELNLSSLELGDSALYFCASSKDGFTLFFGSGTQLSVL.

The rearrangement uses TRBV19 and TRBJ1-1; D possibly corresponds to TRBD1 (6 bases). The CDR3 has 12 amino acids. The germline V and J ends were trimmed by 2 bases and 11 bases, with 12 bases remaining between them. In germline, CDR1 is LNHDA, CDR2 SQIVND (reference sequence). CDR3 residues: CASSINRVVAFF. CDR3 bases: TGTGCCAGTAGTATAAACAGGGTCGTGGCTTTCTTT.

The chain has TRBV19 and TRBJ2-3; the D call may be TRBD1 or TRBD2 (7 bases each). Trimming removed 9 bases from V and 0 bases from J, with 13 bases in between. Looked up from germline, CDR1 is LNHDA and CDR2 is SQIVND (reference sequence). This CDR3 is 14 amino acids long. The CDR3 reads CASQGGVSTDTQYF. The CDR3 DNA sequence: TGTGCCAGCCAGGGGGGGGTGAGCACAGATACGCAGTATTTT.

The CDR3 sequence: CASSPWSSYEQYF. The CDR3 nucleotides read TGTGCCAGCAGCCCCTGGAGCTCCTACGAGCAGTACTTC. This rearrangement joins TRBV27 to TRBJ2-7; D remains unclear. V was trimmed by 6 bases and J by 0 bases, leaving 9 bases between them. This CDR3 is built from 13 residues. Germline lookup yields CDR1 MNHEY and CDR2 SMNVEV (reference sequence).

This chain joins TRBV29-1 and TRBJ1-1; a weak D match, TRBD1 (6 bases). The CDR3 is 13 amino acids. The V end was cut by 4 bases, the J end by 0 bases, with 9 bases between. Germline V gene sequence: CDR1 SQVTM, CDR2 ANQGSEA. CDR3: CSVGRDMNTEAFF. CDR3 in DNA: TGCAGCGTTGGACGGGACATGAACACTGAAGCTTTCTTT.

The table lists this clone with a count of one. The chain links TRBV30 to TRBJ1-2, with D maybe TRBD1 (5 bases). V dropped 3 bases and J dropped 8 bases, with 16 bases sitting between them. The CDR3 runs to 13 residues. The V gene's germline CDR1 is GTSNPN and CDR2 SVGIG (reference sequence). The CDR3 reads CAWRSGPPVGYTF. CDR3 sequence (DNA): TGTGCCTGGAGATCAGGGCCGCCGGTGGGCTACACCTTC.

The chain uses TRBV19 and TRBJ2-5; D is perhaps TRBD1 (6 bases). V dropped 3 bases and J dropped 5 bases, with 16 bases sitting between them. Germline CDR1 is LNHDA and CDR2 is SQIVND (reference sequence). This CDR3 is 15 amino acids long. The CDR3 loop reads CASSIGAGDVETQYF. The CDR3 DNA follows: TGTGCCAGTAGTATTGGAGCAGGGGACGTTGAGACCCAGTACTTC.

The chain has TRBV19 and TRBJ2-7; 7 nucleotides line up with TRBD1. From germline, CDR1 is LNHDA and CDR2 SQIVND (reference sequence). V lost 3 bases and J lost 6; bases outside the gene matches: 5. The CDR3 totals 13 residues. The CDR3 protein is CASSIGTEGEQYF. As DNA, the CDR3 is TGTGCCAGTAGTATCGGGACAGAGGGCGAGCAGTACTTC.

This chain links TRBV7-2 with TRBJ2-3, with TRBD2 matching over 9 bases. Germline CDR1 reads SGHTA; CDR2 reads FQGNSA. With V trimmed by 3 bases and J by 1 base, 2 bases remained unmatched. CDR3 length: 15 amino acids. In DNA, the CDR3 is TGTGCCAGCAGCTTCGTAGCGGGGGGCACAGATACGCAGTATTTT. This gives the protein CASSFVAGGTDTQYF.

V is TRBV10-3 and J is TRBJ2-7; the D gene is possibly TRBD2 (6 bases). Germline values: CDR1 ENHRY, CDR2 SYGVKD. The CDR3 spans 11 residues. V gave up 10 bases and J gave up 2 bases, with 9 bases separating them. Here the CDR3 reads CASGGAYEQYF. The CDR3 nucleotides read TGTGCCAGCGGAGGGGCCTACGAGCAGTACTTC.

The chain uses TRBV28 and TRBJ1-4; D gene uncertain. CDR1 is MDHEN, CDR2 SYDVKM, per germline. The CDR3 covers 13 residues. Trimming took 8 bases from V and 3 from J, leaving 10 bases between them. The CDR3: CASSNLPNEKLFF. The CDR3 DNA is TGTGCCAGCTCAAACCTCCCTAATGAAAAACTGTTTTTT.

In its sample, this clone was seen once. V gene TRBV9 combines with J gene TRBJ2-3, with D unresolved. Trimming shortened V by 4 bases and J by 2 bases, and 8 bases separated the two germline ends. The CDR3 has 13 residues. Germline CDR1 reads SGDLS; CDR2 reads YYNGEE. The CDR3 spells CASSRPNTDTQYF. The CDR3 nucleotides read TGTGCCAGCAGCCGCCCTAACACAGATACGCAGTATTTT.

The V gene is TRBV7-3, the J gene TRBJ1-1; no reliable D call. V was cut by 6 bases and J by 0 bases, with 8 bases left in between. The CDR3 covers 13 residues. CDR1 and CDR2 (germline): SGHTA, FQGTGA. CDR3 protein: CASRSHMNTEAFF. The CDR3 DNA reads TGTGCCAGCAGATCCCACATGAACACTGAAGCTTTCTTT.

The genes are TRBV27 and TRBJ2-4; TRBD1 matches at 7 bases. J lost 5 bases, V lost 8 bases, and 12 bases had no gene match. The CDR3 is made up of 15 amino acids. Germline V lookup: CDR1 MNHEY, CDR2 SMNVEV (reference sequence). As DNA, the CDR3 is TGTGCCAGCGGAAGGAGGACAGGAAGGGAAAACATTCAGTACTTC. This gives the protein CASGRRTGRENIQYF.

This clone was picked up one time. This chain links TRBV18 with TRBJ2-1; perhaps TRBD1 as D (5 bases). CDR1 is KGHSH, CDR2 LQKENI, per germline. V was trimmed by 3 bases and J by 6 bases, leaving 15 bases between them. This CDR3 spans 15 amino acids. Written as DNA, the CDR3 is TGTGCCAGCTCACCTCTACAGGCCCCCTCCAATGAGCAGTTCTTC. Translation: CASSPLQAPSNEQFF.

This sequence joins TRBV28 and TRBJ1-6; D not certain. Germline V gene sequence: CDR1 MDHEN, CDR2 SYDVKM. The CDR3 runs to 16 residues. V lost 5 bases and J lost 4, with 15 bases in between. CDR3: CASSPNLQLYNSPLHF. CDR3 DNA: TGTGCCAGCAGTCCAAACCTACAGTTATATAATTCACCCCTCCACTTT.

As DNA, the CDR3 is TGTGCCAGTAACACAGGGGAATTAGGGACCCAGTACTTC. Amino acid sequence: CASNTGELGTQYF. The rearrangement links TRBV19 to TRBJ2-5; 7 positions match TRBD1. CDR1 and CDR2 (germline): LNHDA, SQIVND (reference sequence). This CDR3 spans 13 amino acids. V trimming: 7 bases; J trimming: 7 bases; junction bases outside the gene matches: 9. The full variable domain, completed using reference TRBV19 and TRBJ2-5, is DGGITQSPKYLFRKEGQNVTLSCEQNLNHDAMYWYRQDPGQGLRLIYYSQIVNDFQKGDIAEGYSVSREKKESFPLTVTSAQKNPTAFYLCASNTGELGTQYFGPGTRLLVL.

The V gene is TRBV18, the J gene TRBJ1-4; possible D gene TRBD1, 6 bases. This CDR3 contains 15 residues. CDR1 and CDR2 from the germline V gene are KGHSH and LQKENI. V shed 2 bases and J shed 6 bases, with 13 bases lying between them. CDR3 sequence: CASSPVPRGDEKLFF. The CDR3 DNA reads as TGTGCCAGCTCACCAGTCCCGAGGGGGGATGAAAAACTGTTTTTT. Complete variable domain (other parts from reference TRBV18 and TRBJ1-4): NAGVMQNPRHLVRRRGQEARLRCSPMKGHSHVYWYRQLPEEGLKFMVYLQKENIIDESGMPKERFSAEFPKEGPSILRIQQVVRGDSAAYFCASSPVPRGDEKLFFGSGTQLSVL.

The chain is built from TRBV4-3 and TRBJ1-2; a possible D gene is TRBD1 (5 bases). Germline values: CDR1 LGHNA, CDR2 YSLEER. This CDR3 is 16 amino acids long. The V gene lost 3 bases and the J gene lost 7 bases, with 21 bases spanning the gap. The CDR3 is CASSHSPGARWSGYTF. As DNA, the CDR3 is TGCGCCAGCAGCCATTCACCCGGGGCTAGATGGAGTGGCTACACCTTC.

The chain's CDR3 is CASSHSTAFF. As DNA, the CDR3 is TGTGCCAGCAGCCATTCAACCGCTTTCTTT. The V and J genes are TRBV6-6 and TRBJ1-1; D is undetermined. The CDR3 has 10 amino acids. The germline V gene encodes CDR1 MNHNY and CDR2 SVGAGI (reference sequence). Deletions cut 6 bases from V and 11 bases from J, with 10 bases between.

This chain joins TRBV7-9 and TRBJ1-1, with a tentative D call TRBD1 (5 bases). V was clipped by 5 bases and J by 6 bases, with 13 bases between them. CDR3 length equals 13 residues. Germline loops: CDR1 SEHNR, CDR2 FQNEAQ (reference sequence). The CDR3 DNA reads TGTGCCAGCAGCCCCTGGGACGGACCTGAAGCTTTCTTT. As protein: CASSPWDGPEAFF.

The V gene is TRBV24-1, the J gene TRBJ1-2; D ambiguous. Germline V CDR1 and CDR2: KGHDR, SFDVKD. The CDR3 runs 15 residues. V was trimmed by 5 bases and J by 7 bases, leaving 19 bases between them. CDR3 region: CATSAVGEGSSGYTF. In nucleotides, the CDR3 is TGTGCCACCAGTGCCGTTGGAGAGGGTTCCTCTGGCTACACCTTC.

The chain employs TRBV4-3 and TRBJ2-7, with TRBD2 identical over 9 bases. The V and J ends lost 4 bases and 2 bases, in that order; junction bases with no gene match: 6. The germline CDR1 and CDR2 sequences are LGHNA and YSLEER. The CDR3 covers 15 residues. CDR3 DNA: TGCGCCAGCAGCCCGGGACTAGCAATTACCTACGAGCAGTACTTC. It yields the protein CASSPGLAITYEQYF.

The CDR3 protein is CASSVFGDRSGNTIYF. For the CDR3, the DNA is TGTGCCAGCAGCGTATTCGGGGATCGGTCTGGAAACACCATATATTTT. The genes are TRBV9 and TRBJ1-3; unclear D gene. Trimming removed 1 base from V and 1 base from J, with 12 bases in between. The CDR3 covers 16 residues. From germline, CDR1 is SGDLS and CDR2 YYNGEE.

The chain has TRBV28 and TRBJ2-1, with D perhaps assigned TRBD1 or TRBD2 (5 bases each). CDR3 length equals 12 residues. Trimming cost V 3 bases and J 9 bases, with 9 bases left between them. In germline, CDR1 is MDHEN, CDR2 SYDVKM. CDR3 in amino acids: CASSLGVTEQFF. CDR3 DNA sequence: TGTGCCAGCAGTTTGGGGGTCACTGAGCAGTTCTTC. Supplemented by reference TRBV28 and TRBJ2-1, the full variable domain reads DVKVTQSSRYLVKRTGEKVFLECVQDMDHENMFWYRQDPGLGLRLIYFSYDVKMKEKGDIPEGYSVSREKKERFSLILESASTNQTSMYLCASSLGVTEQFFGPGTRLTVL.

A few counts support this clone. V is TRBV7-2 and J is TRBJ1-1; 11 nucleotides match TRBD1. CDR1 is SGHTA, CDR2 FQGNSA, per germline. The CDR3 is made up of 17 amino acids. After removal of 3 bases from V and 4 bases from J, the junction contained 10 bases not matched to a gene. The CDR3 loop is CASSFRRTGGGLTEAFF. CDR3 coding DNA: TGTGCCAGCAGCTTCCGACGGACAGGGGGCGGGCTCACTGAAGCTTTCTTT.

J is TRBJ1-6 and V is TRBV4-1; D perhaps matches TRBD1 (5 bases). This CDR3 is 16 amino acids long. Trimming cost V 1 base and J 5 bases, with 12 bases left between them. The V gene's germline CDR1 is MGHRA and CDR2 YSYEKL. CDR3 in amino acids: CASSQGPGGDNSPLHF. CDR3 sequence (DNA): TGCGCCAGCAGCCAAGGGCCTGGGGGGGATAATTCACCCCTCCACTTT.

The CDR3 loop reads CASSQPGTSGEQYF. Here the CDR3 DNA reads TGTGCCAGCAGCCAACCCGGGACTAGCGGTGAGCAGTACTTC. The V gene is TRBV14, the J gene TRBJ2-7; 11 nucleotides line up with TRBD2. Per germline, CDR1 SGHDN and CDR2 FVKESK. This CDR3 is built from 14 residues. V gave up 2 bases and J gave up 7 bases; unmatched junction bases: 4.